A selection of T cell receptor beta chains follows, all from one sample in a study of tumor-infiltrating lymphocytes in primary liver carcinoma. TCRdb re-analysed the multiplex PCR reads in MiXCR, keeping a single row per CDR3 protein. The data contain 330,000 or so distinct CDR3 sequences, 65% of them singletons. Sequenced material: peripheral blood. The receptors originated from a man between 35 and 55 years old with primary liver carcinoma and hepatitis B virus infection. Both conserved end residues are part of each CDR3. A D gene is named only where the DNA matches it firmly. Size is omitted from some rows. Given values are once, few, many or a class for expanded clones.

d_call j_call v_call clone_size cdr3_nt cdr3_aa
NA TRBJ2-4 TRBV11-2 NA TGTGCCAGCAGCTCGGTCCCGGGATTTGGCATTCAGTATTTC CASSSVPGFGIQYF
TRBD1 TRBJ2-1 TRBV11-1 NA TGTGCCAGTAGCTGCGCGGGACAGGGGAGTAATGAGCAGTTCTTC CASSCAGQGSNEQFF
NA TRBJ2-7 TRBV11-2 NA TGTACCAGCAGCTTTTTTTTAGCTAGCTGGGGAGAGCAGTACTTC CTSSFFLASWGEQYF
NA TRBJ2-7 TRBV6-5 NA TGTGCCAGCAGTACGACCCTGGCGGGACAAGGCGAGCAGTACTTC CASSTTLAGQGEQYF
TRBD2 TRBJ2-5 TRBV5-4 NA TGTACCAGCAGCTTGGGGCTAGCGGGAGTACAAGTGACCCAGTACTTC CTSSLGLAGVQVTQYF
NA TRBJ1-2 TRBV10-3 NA TGTGCCATCAGTCCCGACAGATTTGACTATGACTACACCTTC CAISPDRFDYDYTF
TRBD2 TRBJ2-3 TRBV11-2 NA TGTGCCAGCAGCTTGGATAGCGGGGCCTTCGCAGATACGGGGTATTTT CASSLDSGAFADTGYF
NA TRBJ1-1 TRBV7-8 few TGTGCCAGCAGCTCGTCAAGTTTGAACACTGAAGCTTTCTTT CASSSSSLNTEAFF
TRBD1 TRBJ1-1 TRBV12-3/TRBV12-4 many TGTGCCAGCAGGGTAGACAGGGGGCGCGGCACTGAAGCTTTCTTT CASRVDRGRGTEAFF
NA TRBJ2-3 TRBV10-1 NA TGCGCCAGCAGTGAGTCCAACGTTAAGGGGCTAAAAGATACGCAGTATTTT CASSESNVKGLKDTQYF
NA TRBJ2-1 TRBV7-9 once TGTGCCAGCAGCTTAGTATTGCGACAGAGTCCCTACAATGAGCAGTTCTTC CASSLVLRQSPYNEQFF
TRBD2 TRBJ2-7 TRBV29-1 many TGCAGCGTCCTCGGACTAGCGGGAGGGAAACCGTACGAGCAGTACTTC CSVLGLAGGKPYEQYF
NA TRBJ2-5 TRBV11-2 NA TGTGCCAGCAGCCAACGGTGGGACACGTCGACCCAGTACTTC CASSQRWDTSTQYF
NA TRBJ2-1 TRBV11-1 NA TGTGCCAGCAGCTCGTCCCATGCGGATGAGCAGTTCTTC CASSSSHADEQFF
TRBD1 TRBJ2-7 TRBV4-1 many TGCGCCAGCAGCCAAGAGAAGAAGGGACAGGGGTACGAGCAGTACTTC CASSQEKKGQGYEQYF
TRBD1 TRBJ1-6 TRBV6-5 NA TGTGCCAGCAGTTACTCAGCAGGGGGAAATAATTCACCCCTCCACTTT CASSYSAGGNNSPLHF
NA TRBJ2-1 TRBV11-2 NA TGTGCCAGTAGCTTATACCCCTTAGGAGACCCTCCATCTAAAAACTCCTACAATGAGCAGTTCTTC CASSLYPLGDPPSKNSYNEQFF
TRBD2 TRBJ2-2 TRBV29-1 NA TGCAGCGTCCAGACTACGACTAGCGGAACTAACACCGGGGAGCTGTTTTTT CSVQTTTSGTNTGELFF
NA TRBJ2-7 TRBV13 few TGTGCCAGCAGCTTCCAAGGGAGCTCCTACGAGCAGTACTTC CASSFQGSSYEQYF
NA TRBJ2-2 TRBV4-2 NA TGTGCCAGCTGCCAAGAAACTAGTGGGACCGGGGAGCTGTTTTTT CASCQETSGTGELFF
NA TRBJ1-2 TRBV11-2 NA TGTGCCAACAGCCCGCGGACAGCTAACTATGGCTACTCCTTC CANSPRTANYGYSF
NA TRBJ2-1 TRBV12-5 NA TGTGCTAGTGGCTCACTACTACTGGGGGAGCAGTTCTTC CASGSLLLGEQFF
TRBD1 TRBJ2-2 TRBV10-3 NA TGTGCCATCAGTGAGACAGGGGGCGACACCGGGGAGCTGCTGTTT CAISETGGDTGELLF
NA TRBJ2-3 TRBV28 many TGTGCCAGCAGAAACCCAGGAACAGATACGCAGTATTTT CASRNPGTDTQYF
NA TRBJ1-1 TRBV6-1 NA TGTGCCAGCAGTGAAACCGACGGAGGGAGCACTGAAGCTTTCTTT CASSETDGGSTEAFF
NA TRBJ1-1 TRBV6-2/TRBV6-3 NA TGTGCCATCAGTTACCCAAAGCTGAACACTGAGGCTTTCTTT CAISYPKLNTEAFF
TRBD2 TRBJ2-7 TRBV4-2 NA TGTGCCGGCAGCCAAGAGTTCGGGCTAGCGGGAGGGGTCTCCTACGAGCAGTACTTC CAGSQEFGLAGGVSYEQYF
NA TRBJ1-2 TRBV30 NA TGTGCCTGGAGTCATGCAGCTCGTGGCTATGGCTACACCTTC CAWSHAARGYGYTF